Shown below are 17 T cell receptor beta chains from a single sample sequenced in a study of OX40 agonist ivuxolimab in advanced cancers. Assay: immunoSEQ multiplex PCR; the TCRdb copy retains only in-frame clones and omits some. The data hold 15,000 to 20,000 clones, with just under 85% observed a single time. The sample here was CD4+ or CD8+ T cells sorted from blood, taken in a trial of the OX40 agonist ivuxolimab. The receptors here all came from an adult with an advanced solid tumor such as melanoma, head and neck, liver or kidney cancer.

A few counts support this clone. This chain joins TRBV6-1 and TRBJ1-2; possible D gene TRBD1, 6 bases. Per germline, CDR1 MNHNS and CDR2 SASEGT. The CDR3 is made up of 15 amino acids. The ends were cut back, 5 bases at V and 0 bases at J, with 13 bases in the middle. The CDR3 loop reads CASSLRTVTNYGYTF. CDR3 nucleotides: TGTGCCAGCAGTCTCCGGACAGTTACTAACTATGGCTACACCTTC.

The chain uses TRBV29-1 and TRBJ2-2; 10 bases fit TRBD2. V dropped 6 bases and J dropped 3; count of bases not matched to a gene: 4. The CDR3 runs 14 residues. Per germline, CDR1 SQVTM and CDR2 ANQGSEA. The CDR3 protein is CSVFGTSDTGELFF. In DNA form, the CDR3 reads TGCAGCGTCTTCGGGACTAGCGACACCGGGGAGCTGTTTTTT.

This clone was seen only a few times. V usage is TRBV19 and J usage is TRBJ2-5; possibly TRBD1 for D (6 bases). The V gene's germline CDR1 is LNHDA and CDR2 SQIVND (reference sequence). V was cut by 3 bases and J by 5 bases, with 13 bases left in between. The CDR3 consists of 14 residues. The CDR3 is CASSMRADRETQYF. The CDR3 DNA follows: TGTGCCAGTAGTATGCGGGCTGACAGGGAGACCCAGTACTTC. Complete variable domain (other parts from reference TRBV19 and TRBJ2-5): DGGITQSPKYLFRKEGQNVTLSCEQNLNHDAMYWYRQDPGQGLRLIYYSQIVNDFQKGDIAEGYSVSREKKESFPLTVTSAQKNPTAFYLCASSMRADRETQYFGPGTRLLVL.

The rearrangement joins TRBV11-1 to TRBJ2-3, with 12 bases lining up with TRBD2. Germline V gene sequence: CDR1 SGHAT, CDR2 FQDESV (reference sequence). The CDR3 extends over 15 amino acids. J gave up 6 bases and V 5 bases, and 6 bases lay outside the gene matches. The CDR3 region has the DNA TGTGCCAGCAGCCGACTAGCGGGGGCGGGGGATACGCAGTATTTT. Amino acid sequence: CASSRLAGAGDTQYF.

This sequence joins TRBV5-1 and TRBJ2-7; 11 nucleotides agree with TRBD2. Per the germline V gene, CDR1 is SGHRS and CDR2 is YFSETQ. The CDR3 runs to 15 residues. V was clipped by 0 bases and J by 4 bases; unmatched bases: 3. Here the CDR3 reads CASSLELAGDYEQYF. The DNA of the CDR3 is TGCGCCAGCAGCTTGGAACTAGCGGGAGATTACGAGCAGTACTTC.

The chain employs TRBV11-2 and TRBJ2-3; TRBD2 agrees at 14 bases. V shed 4 bases, J shed 3 bases, and the junction held 6 bases outside the gene matches. There are 17 residues in the CDR3. The germline V gene has CDR1 SGHAT and CDR2 FQNNGV. CDR3: CASSYPTSGRVTDTQYF. In nucleotides, the CDR3 is TGTGCCAGCAGCTACCCGACTAGCGGGAGGGTGACAGATACGCAGTATTTT.

J is TRBJ2-1 and V is TRBV19; D may be TRBD2 (5 bases). V was clipped by 7 bases and J by 7 bases, with 11 bases between them. The CDR3 loop spans 12 amino acids. Germline V gene sequence: CDR1 LNHDA, CDR2 SQIVND (reference sequence). CDR3 bases: TGTGCCAGTACCATCGGGGTTAATGAGCAGTTCTTC. Its translation: CASTIGVNEQFF.

J is TRBJ2-7 and V is TRBV7-9; 7 bases agree with TRBD1. The ends lost 10 bases at V and 3 bases at J; junction bases unmatched: 6. There are 12 residues in the CDR3. Germline values: CDR1 SEHNR, CDR2 FQNEAQ (reference sequence). CDR3 bases: TGTGCCACCATGGGACAGTACTACGAGCAGTACTTC. Its translation: CATMGQYYEQYF.

This clone appeared many times. The gene calls are TRBV4-3 and TRBJ2-1; the match to TRBD2 covers 10 bases. The CDR3 covers 16 residues. Looked up from germline, CDR1 is LGHNA and CDR2 is YSLEER. The junction had 9 bases not matched to a gene; V was cut back by 3 bases and J by 7 bases. The CDR3 here is CASSQTLAGEGNEQFF. CDR3 sequence (DNA): TGCGCCAGCAGCCAGACCCTAGCGGGAGAAGGTAATGAGCAGTTCTTC.

This chain links TRBV7-9 with TRBJ2-2, with TRBD1 matching 7 bases. The CDR3 is made up of 16 amino acids. V trimming: 2 bases; J trimming: 3 bases; junction bases outside the gene matches: 6. Germline-derived CDR1 and CDR2 are SEHNR and FQNEAQ (reference sequence). CDR3 sequence reads: CASSLPGTDYTGELFF. DNA of the CDR3: TGTGCCAGCAGCTTACCCGGGACAGACTACACCGGGGAGCTGTTTTTT.

This chain joins TRBV18 and TRBJ2-1, with TRBD2 matching over 12 bases. Germline CDR1 and CDR2: KGHSH and LQKENI. The V gene end was trimmed by 1 base and the J gene end by 4 bases; junction bases not matched to a gene: 2. The CDR3 length is 16 residues. The CDR3 protein is CASSPQGTSGYNEQFF. CDR3 in DNA: TGTGCCAGCTCACCACAAGGGACTAGCGGGTACAATGAGCAGTTCTTC.

V is TRBV27 and J is TRBJ2-7; maybe TRBD1 (5 bases). This CDR3 contains 13 residues. Trimming left V 5 bases short and J 4 bases short, with 12 bases between. The germline V gene has CDR1 MNHEY and CDR2 SMNVEV (reference sequence). Written as DNA, the CDR3 is TGTGCCAGCAGTCAGGGCCCAGGGTACGAGCAGTACTTC. Protein: CASSQGPGYEQYF.

This sequence joins TRBV7-9 and TRBJ2-7, with 10 positions matching TRBD2. Germline trimming cut 5 bases from V and 5 bases from J; bases unmatched to any gene: 9. This CDR3 comprises 15 residues. Per germline, CDR1 SEHNR and CDR2 FQNEAQ (reference sequence). CDR3: CASSPLGLARDEQYF. For the CDR3, the DNA is TGTGCCAGCAGCCCACTGGGACTAGCGAGGGACGAGCAGTACTTC.

As regards this clone: Mismatch with germline at one junction end may stem from a read error. The genes are TRBV7-2 and TRBJ1-2; 8 nucleotides match TRBD1. The CDR3 is 17 residues long. Germline lookup yields CDR1 SGHTA and CDR2 FQGNSA. CDR3 in DNA: TGTGCCAGCAGCTCCGGACAGGGAGTTTCCCTCTCGTATGTCTACACCTTC. It specifies CASSSGQGVSLSYVYTF.

The chain has TRBV6-5 and TRBJ1-2; D uncertain. Per the germline V gene, CDR1 is MNHEY and CDR2 is SVGAGI. Trimming removed 0 bases from V and 8 bases from J, with 10 bases in between. This CDR3 region has 13 residues. The CDR3 nucleotides are TGTGCCAGCAGTTACTCGCCCAGATCCGGCTACACCTTC. Its protein is CASSYSPRSGYTF.

In regard to this clone: The same CDR3 is also encoded by other DNA sequences in this sample. The genes are TRBV14 and TRBJ2-7, with D unresolved. This CDR3 region has 12 residues. V lost 3 bases, J lost 0 bases, and 3 bases lay in between. CDR1 and CDR2 from the germline V gene are SGHDN and FVKESK. This CDR3 reads CASSQYSYEQYF. In nucleotides, the CDR3 is TGTGCCAGCAGCCAGTACTCCTACGAGCAGTACTTC.

This chain connects TRBV9 to TRBJ2-3; the match to TRBD2 covers 9 bases. This CDR3 region has 15 residues. Losses at the gene ends were 4 bases for V and 4 bases for J; bases not matched to a gene: 7. Germline CDR1 is SGDLS and CDR2 is YYNGEE. CDR3 protein: CASSRSGSVADTQYF. DNA of the CDR3: TGTGCCAGCAGCCGTAGCGGGAGCGTAGCAGATACGCAGTATTTT.